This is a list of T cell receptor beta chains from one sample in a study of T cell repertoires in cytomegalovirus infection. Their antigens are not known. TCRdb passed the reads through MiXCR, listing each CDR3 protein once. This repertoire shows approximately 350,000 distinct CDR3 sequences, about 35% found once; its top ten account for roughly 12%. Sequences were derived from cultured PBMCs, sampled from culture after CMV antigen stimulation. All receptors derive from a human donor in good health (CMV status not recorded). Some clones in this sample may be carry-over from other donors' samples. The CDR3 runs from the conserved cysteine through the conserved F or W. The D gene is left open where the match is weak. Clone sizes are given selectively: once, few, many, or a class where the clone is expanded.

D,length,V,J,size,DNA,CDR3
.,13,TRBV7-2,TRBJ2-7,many,TGTGCCAATACCGGGACACACTCCTACGAGCAGTACTTC,CANTGTHSYEQYF
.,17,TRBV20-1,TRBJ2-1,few,TGCAGTGCTCATCAGGGGGGAACTAGCTCGTCCTACAATGAGCAGTTCTTC,CSAHQGGTSSSYNEQFF
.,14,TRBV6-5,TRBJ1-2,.,TGTGCCAGCAGTTACGAGGGGGGTGGCTATGGCTACACCTTC,CASSYEGGGYGYTF
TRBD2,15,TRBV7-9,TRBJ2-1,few,TGTGCCAGCAGCGGAGGGCGGGGGAGGAGTTCGGAGCAGTTCTTC,CASSGGRGRSSEQFF
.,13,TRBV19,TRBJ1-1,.,TGTGCCAGTAGTGACACGGGGAACACTGAAGCTTTCTTT,CASSDTGNTEAFF
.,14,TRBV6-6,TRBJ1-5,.,TGTGCCAGCAGTTACTATCCTGACGATCAGCCCCAGCATTTT,CASSYYPDDQPQHF
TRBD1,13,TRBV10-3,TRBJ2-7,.,TGTGCCATCAAGGGACAGGGGGCAAACGAGCAGTACTTC,CAIKGQGANEQYF
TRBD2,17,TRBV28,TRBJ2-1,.,TGTGCCAGCAGTTTATTGGCAAGGGGCGGGAGGGCTGATGAGCAGTTCTTC,CASSLLARGGRADEQFF
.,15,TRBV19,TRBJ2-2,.,TGTGCCAGTAGTCCGGCCCAGTTGAACACCGGGGAGCTGTTTTTT,CASSPAQLNTGELFF
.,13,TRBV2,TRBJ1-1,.,TGTGCCAGCAGTCCCGATGGGCAGGCTGAAGCTTTCTTT,CASSPDGQAEAFF
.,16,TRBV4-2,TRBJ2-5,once,TGTGCCAGCAGCCAAGGGACCGAGGGAGTCCAAGAGACCCAGTACTTC,CASSQGTEGVQETQYF
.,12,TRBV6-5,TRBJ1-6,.,TGTGCCAGCAGAAGACAGTATTCACCCCTCCACTTT,CASRRQYSPLHF
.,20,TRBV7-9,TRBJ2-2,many,TGTGCCAGCAGCCTCGGGCCCCCAACGCCCGTATTGGGAGTGGCCGGGGAGCTGTTTTTT,CASSLGPPTPVLGVAGELFF
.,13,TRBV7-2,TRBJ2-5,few,TGTGCCAGCAGCTTAAGTGCAGGAGAGACCCAGTACTTC,CASSLSAGETQYF